The source of this T cell receptor beta chain is a study of Graves' ophthalmopathy and Graves' hyperthyroidism. V was pared by 6 bases and J by 4 bases, with 15 bases between. Per germline, CDR1 SEHNR and CDR2 FQNEAQ (reference sequence). The CDR3 runs to 14 residues. TCR beta CDR3 amplification used RNA transcripts. The first-round RT-PCR employed HTBI primers together with the Qiagen OneStep RT-PCR kit. A multiplex PCR was then performed as the second round. Using its own MiXCR run on the multiplex PCR reads, TCRdb lists one record per CDR3 protein. Here the sample spans some 750,000 distinct CDR3 sequences, approximately 40% being singletons.

This TCR was sampled from an adult man with Graves' ophthalmopathy. The chain links TRBV7-9 to TRBJ1-1; no reliable D call. Sequenced material: peripheral blood. CDR3 region: CASSFTKWSTEAFF. In DNA form, the CDR3 reads TGTGCCAGCAGTTTTACGAAATGGTCCACTGAAGCTTTCTTT.